This is a list of T cell receptor beta chains from one sample in a study of cytomegalovirus exposure and HLA in healthy donors. Repertoires were generated with immunoSEQ multiplex PCR, while TCRdb's copy carries only in-frame clones and drops some. The profile shows 45,000 or so clones, roughly 69% of them singletons. The sequencing input was PBMCs. These receptors were obtained from a woman aged 30 to 39 in good health and CMV-seronegative. Each CDR3 is given with its conserved first and last residue. Fields, in order: J gene, D gene, clone size, V gene, CDR3 DNA, CDR3 protein. D genes are given only for firm matches. Clone size is shown for a subset of rows, as once, few, many or a class of expanded clone.

TRBJ1-6	.	.	TRBV2	TGTGCCAGCAGTGGGGAAGGGGTTGGGTCACCCCTCCACTTT	CASSGEGVGSPLHF
TRBJ1-4	.	.	TRBV7-9	TGTGCCAGCAGCCGCGGACAGAATGAAAAACTGTTTTTT	CASSRGQNEKLFF
TRBJ2-1	TRBD1	few	TRBV6-1	TGTGCCAGCAGTGAGGTGGACGTGGGACAGGGTTTTTGGCAGTTCTTC	CASSEVDVGQGFWQFF
TRBJ2-2	TRBD2	.	TRBV4-2	TGTGCCAGCAGGCCGGGACTCCGGGGGGCCGGGGAGCTGTTTTTT	CASRPGLRGAGELFF
TRBJ2-3	.	.	TRBV5-4	TGTGCCAGCAGCTCGCAGGGGTCAATCACAGATACGCAGTATTTT	CASSSQGSITDTQYF
TRBJ1-1	.	few	TRBV7-2	TGTGCCAGCAGCGCCCGTAGACAAATGAACACTGAAGCTTTCTTT	CASSARRQMNTEAFF
TRBJ1-2	.	once	TRBV6-1	TGTGCCAGCAGTGACAGGGTGTTTTCTCGGGGCTACACCTTC	CASSDRVFSRGYTF
TRBJ1-5	.	.	TRBV6-4	TGTGCCAGCAGCCCCGTGGGGGGGTCCCAATCATGGCCCCAGCATTTT	CASSPVGGSQSWPQHF
TRBJ1-6	.	.	TRBV27	TGTGCCAGCAGTTTATATCCCTATTCACCCCTCCACTTT	CASSLYPYSPLHF
TRBJ1-1	.	.	TRBV29-1	TGCAGCGTTGATCCCCACGCGGGGCGGACTGAAGCTTTCTTT	CSVDPHAGRTEAFF
TRBJ2-1	.	.	TRBV6-1	TGTGCCAGCAGTCAGCTTGGGCTAAACAATGAGCAGTTCTTC	CASSQLGLNNEQFF
TRBJ1-3	.	.	TRBV7-9	TGTGCCAGCAGCTTTGGGGGGGACTCCCCGACTGGAAACACCATATATTTT	CASSFGGDSPTGNTIYF
TRBJ2-7	TRBD1	.	TRBV30	TGTGCCTGGAACCGGGACAGTTCTACCTTCGAGCAGTACTTC	CAWNRDSSTFEQYF
TRBJ2-5	.	.	TRBV30	TGTGCCTGGAGTGTACTCGAGAGGCAAGAGACCCAGTACTTC	CAWSVLERQETQYF
TRBJ1-4	TRBD1	.	TRBV5-1	TGCGCCAGCAGCTTGTCCCCACAGGGGGTGGGGGAAAAACTGTTTTTT	CASSLSPQGVGEKLFF
TRBJ2-3	.	once	TRBV5-1	TGCGCCAGCAGCTTGGGACTTGACACAGATACGCAGTATTTT	CASSLGLDTDTQYF
TRBJ2-7	.	.	TRBV7-2	TGTGCCAGCAGCTTAGCGGGCGCATACGAGCAGTACTTC	CASSLAGAYEQYF
TRBJ2-5	.	.	TRBV6-1	TGTGCCAGCGGGGGGGCGGAAGAGACCCAGTACTTC	CASGGAEETQYF
TRBJ2-7	TRBD1	.	TRBV5-1	TGCGCCAGCAGCTTGGTGACAGGGAGCTCCTACGAGCAGTACTTC	CASSLVTGSSYEQYF
TRBJ2-3	.	.	TRBV10-3	TGTGCCATCAGTGAGGGGGACTTACGCACAGATACGCAGTATTTT	CAISEGDLRTDTQYF
TRBJ2-3	TRBD2	.	TRBV9	TGTGCCAGCAGCGCTACTAGCGGGAACACAGATACGCAGTATTTT	CASSATSGNTDTQYF
TRBJ2-5	.	.	TRBV9	TGTGCCAGCAGCGTGAGGCAGGGTATATCAGAGACCCAGTACTTC	CASSVRQGISETQYF
TRBJ1-4	.	.	TRBV27	TGTGCCAGCAGTCTTAGGGGTTCGTGGGAAAAACTGTTTTTT	CASSLRGSWEKLFF
TRBJ1-4	TRBD1	.	TRBV30	TGTGCCTGGGGCCAGACAGGGGGCAGTGAAAAACTGTTTTTT	CAWGQTGGSEKLFF
TRBJ1-5	TRBD1	.	TRBV19	TGTGCCAGTAACCTGGACAGGAGGCAGGTTCAGCCCCAGCATTTT	CASNLDRRQVQPQHF
TRBJ1-1	.	once	TRBV27	TGTGCCAGCACCCCACAAATCGGGACTGAAGCTTTCTTT	CASTPQIGTEAFF
TRBJ2-5	.	.	TRBV19	TGTGCCAGCCCCCACAGAAAGTACCAAGAGACCCAGTACTTC	CASPHRKYQETQYF
TRBJ1-5	.	.	TRBV7-9	TGTGCCAGCAGCTCCTCCGACGGAGCCCAGCATTTT	CASSSSDGAQHF
TRBJ2-5	TRBD1	.	TRBV9	TGTGCCAGCAGCCGGGACAGGCAAGAGACCCAGTACTTC	CASSRDRQETQYF
TRBJ1-3	.	.	TRBV6-1	TGTGCCAGCAGTGAATCAGCGTACTCTGGAAACACCATATATTTT	CASSESAYSGNTIYF
TRBJ2-3	.	.	TRBV7-9	TGTGCCAGCAGCAGTCTGCGGATCACAGATACGCAGTATTTT	CASSSLRITDTQYF
TRBJ1-5	TRBD1	.	TRBV19	TGTGCCAGTAGTAGTTTACAGGGGCAGCCCCAGCATTTT	CASSSLQGQPQHF
TRBJ2-1	TRBD2	once	TRBV11-1	TGTGCCAGCAGACTCCTAACTAGCGGGGGTTACAATGAGCAGTTCTTC	CASRLLTSGGYNEQFF
TRBJ1-5	TRBD1	.	TRBV5-8	TGTGCCAGCAGCGTCGGACAGGTTCTCAATCAGCCCCAGCATTTT	CASSVGQVLNQPQHF
TRBJ2-1	TRBD1	.	TRBV7-3	TGTGCCAGCAGCTCCGGGGACAGTCTTAAGGAGCAGTTCTTC	CASSSGDSLKEQFF
TRBJ2-1	TRBD2	.	TRBV9	TGTGCCAGCAGCCCGACTAGCGGAGACCGCTACAATGAGCAGTTCTTC	CASSPTSGDRYNEQFF
TRBJ2-1	TRBD2	.	TRBV6-1	TGTGCCAGCAGTGAACTGGTAGCGGGCGACAATGAGCAGTTCTTC	CASSELVAGDNEQFF
TRBJ2-7	TRBD2	.	TRBV30	TGTGCCTGGAGTGATCCGGGACTAGAATACTTCTCCTACGAGCAGTACTTC	CAWSDPGLEYFSYEQYF
TRBJ2-3	.	.	TRBV4-1	TGCGCCAGCAGCCAAGAATGGGAGGAAAGGCGGTATTTT	CASSQEWEERRYF
TRBJ1-4	.	.	TRBV13	TGTGCCAGCAGCTTAGCAGTTTCCGAAAAACTGTTTTTT	CASSLAVSEKLFF
TRBJ1-5	.	many	TRBV28	TGTGCCAGCAGGGGTCGGAGGGGTCAGCCCCAGCATTTT	CASRGRRGQPQHF
TRBJ2-6	.	.	TRBV5-4	TGTGCCAGCAGCTTGGAACACGCCTCTGGGGCCAACGTCCTGACTTTC	CASSLEHASGANVLTF
TRBJ2-1	TRBD1	.	TRBV28	TGTGCCAGCAGTCAAGACAGGGTGACATTAAATGAGCAGTTCTTC	CASSQDRVTLNEQFF
TRBJ1-1	TRBD1	.	TRBV29-1	TGCAGCGATGAGACAGGGGGCGGCACTGAAGCTTTCTTT	CSDETGGGTEAFF
TRBJ2-5	.	.	TRBV30	TGTGCCTGGAGTCCCGGAGTACAAGAGACCCAGTACTTC	CAWSPGVQETQYF
TRBJ1-1	.	.	TRBV5-6	TGTGCCAGCAGCGCTTGGGGGGGGGCGGAGGGAGCTTTCTTT	CASSAWGGAEGAFF
TRBJ2-3	.	.	TRBV7-2	TGTGCCAGCACCTTAGTACAGGGTCCGGATACGCAGTATTTT	CASTLVQGPDTQYF
TRBJ2-1	TRBD2	.	TRBV28	TGTGCCAGCAGCTCCGGGACTAGCGGGAGAATGTTCTTC	CASSSGTSGRMFF
TRBJ1-1	TRBD1	once	TRBV9	TGTGCCAGCAGCGCTACCGGGACAGAGGGCACTGAAGCTTTCTTT	CASSATGTEGTEAFF
TRBJ2-7	.	.	TRBV4-2	TGTGCCAGCAGCCAAGCCCAGGGACTCCCTTTCTACGAGCAGTACTTC	CASSQAQGLPFYEQYF
TRBJ2-3	TRBD2	.	TRBV29-1	TGCAGCGTTGCCCTAGCGGGAGGCCCCACAGATACGCAGTATTTT	CSVALAGGPTDTQYF
TRBJ2-7	.	.	TRBV9	TGTGCCAGCAGCCCTAGCGACTACGAGCAGTACTTC	CASSPSDYEQYF
TRBJ2-3	.	.	TRBV6-1	TGTGCCAGCAGACAATTAACAGATACGCAGTATTTT	CASRQLTDTQYF
TRBJ1-1	.	.	TRBV29-1	TGCAGCGTTAGCGACAGGTTTAGTCGGGCTTTCTTT	CSVSDRFSRAFF
TRBJ2-3	TRBD2	.	TRBV28	TGTGCCAGCAGTTTAAAGACGGGGGGTAGCACAGATACGCAGTATTTT	CASSLKTGGSTDTQYF
TRBJ1-1	TRBD1	.	TRBV27	TGTGCCAGCAGTTTTACAGGGGGCACTGAAGCTTTCTTT	CASSFTGGTEAFF
TRBJ2-7	TRBD2	.	TRBV2	TGTGCCGCCACGGGGAGGGACTCCTACGAGCAGTACTTC	CAATGRDSYEQYF
TRBJ1-5	TRBD1	.	TRBV5-1	TGCGCCAGCAGCTTGGAGGGACAGGGGGGACAGCCCCAGCATTTT	CASSLEGQGGQPQHF
TRBJ2-7	TRBD2	.	TRBV7-8	TGTGCCAGCAGCTTAGGGACTAGCAGCTTCTACGAGCAGTACTTC	CASSLGTSSFYEQYF
TRBJ2-7	.	once	TRBV28	TGTGCCAGCAGTTTTCTGGGACAAGTCTACGAGCAGTACTTC	CASSFLGQVYEQYF